A selection of T cell receptor beta chains follows, all from one sample in a study of blood T cells in healthy people across ages. MiXCR, applied by TCRdb to the 5' RACE reads, yields one record per CDR3 protein. The sample carries hundreds of thousands of distinct CDR3 sequences, approximately 39% recorded once. Input material: blood. Source of these receptors: a woman aged 55-70 years in good health. Both conserved end residues are part of each CDR3. The D gene is left open where the match is weak. Clone size is shown for a subset of rows, as once, few, many or a class of expanded clone.

v_call: TRBV25-1; clone_size: NA; j_call: TRBJ1-2; d_call: NA; cdr3_aa: CASSEEAERGGYTF; cdr3_nt: TGTGCCAGCAGTGAAGAGGCGGAACGCGGCGGCTACACCTTC
v_call: TRBV5-1; clone_size: NA; j_call: TRBJ2-2; d_call: NA; cdr3_aa: CASSLETGMNTGELFF; cdr3_nt: TGCGCCAGCAGCTTGGAGACAGGAATGAACACCGGGGAGCTGTTTTTT
v_call: TRBV7-9; clone_size: NA; j_call: TRBJ2-7; d_call: NA; cdr3_aa: CASSTYVDGTYEQYF; cdr3_nt: TGTGCCAGCAGCACTTACGTGGACGGGACCTACGAGCAGTACTTC
v_call: TRBV2; clone_size: NA; j_call: TRBJ2-7; d_call: TRBD2; cdr3_aa: CASRVSGKNYEQYF; cdr3_nt: TGTGCCAGCAGAGTTAGCGGGAAAAACTACGAGCAGTACTTC
v_call: TRBV10-3; clone_size: NA; j_call: TRBJ1-1; d_call: NA; cdr3_aa: CAISEPENTEAFF; cdr3_nt: TGTGCCATCAGTGAACCAGAGAACACTGAAGCTTTCTTT
v_call: TRBV5-5; clone_size: NA; j_call: TRBJ2-7; d_call: TRBD1; cdr3_aa: CASSLGTGGVATETLYF; cdr3_nt: TGTGCCAGCAGCTTGGGGACAGGGGGCGTTGCTACAGAGACCCTGTACTTC
v_call: TRBV29-1; clone_size: NA; j_call: TRBJ1-2; d_call: NA; cdr3_aa: CSVETANYGYTF; cdr3_nt: TGCAGCGTTGAAACAGCTAACTATGGCTACACCTTC
v_call: TRBV20-1; clone_size: few; j_call: TRBJ2-1; d_call: TRBD2; cdr3_aa: CSASPLAGDDEQFF; cdr3_nt: TGCAGTGCTAGCCCTCTAGCGGGAGATGATGAGCAGTTCTTC
v_call: TRBV12-3/TRBV12-4; clone_size: few; j_call: TRBJ2-5; d_call: NA; cdr3_aa: CASTWVSPQETQYF; cdr3_nt: TGTGCCAGCACCTGGGTGAGTCCTCAAGAGACCCAGTACTTC
v_call: TRBV9; clone_size: many; j_call: TRBJ2-1; d_call: NA; cdr3_aa: CASSPSGPTYNEQFF; cdr3_nt: TGTGCCAGCAGCCCTTCGGGGCCCACCTACAATGAGCAGTTCTTC
v_call: TRBV7-9; clone_size: NA; j_call: TRBJ1-1; d_call: NA; cdr3_aa: CTSSSPGDTEAFF; cdr3_nt: TGTACCAGCAGCTCTCCAGGGGACACTGAAGCTTTCTTT
v_call: TRBV2; clone_size: NA; j_call: TRBJ2-7; d_call: TRBD2; cdr3_aa: CASSEVRLAVYNEQYF; cdr3_nt: TGTGCCAGCAGTGAAGTTAGACTAGCGGTCTACAATGAGCAGTACTTC
v_call: TRBV4-1; clone_size: NA; j_call: TRBJ2-3; d_call: NA; cdr3_aa: CASSQEGYPSTDTQYF; cdr3_nt: TGCGCCAGCAGCCAAGAGGGGTACCCTAGCACAGATACGCAGTATTTT
v_call: TRBV7-6; clone_size: NA; j_call: TRBJ2-7; d_call: NA; cdr3_aa: CASSANKGPYEQYF; cdr3_nt: TGTGCCAGCAGCGCAAACAAGGGCCCTTACGAGCAGTACTTC